The rows below give T cell receptor beta chains drawn from one sample of a study of T cell responses to AZD1222 COVID-19 vaccine. Repertoires were generated with immunoSEQ multiplex PCR, while TCRdb's copy carries only in-frame clones and drops some. Among about 83,000 clones listed, roughly 88% were seen once. The specimen comprised peripheral blood, sampled on day 0 of AZD1222 vaccination. These receptor sequences come from an adult in good health. The conserved cysteine and the conserved F or W are not part of the CDR3 here. Fields, in order: CDR3 length, V gene, J gene, CDR3 protein.

>14|TRBV6-2/TRBV6-3|TRBJ2-1
ASSPAQGSSYNEQF
>14|TRBV12-5|TRBJ1-2
ASDTDRARGFYGYT
>12|TRBV6-1|TRBJ2-7
ATYRQGQAYEQY
>13|TRBV27|TRBJ2-5
ASSLASGRYETQY
>13|TRBV11-2|TRBJ1-1
ASSLGGTAGPEAF
>14|TRBV19|TRBJ2-5
ASSMTSGGNGGTQY
>12|TRBV18|TRBJ1-6
ASSPRAGGSPLH
>14|TRBV5-5|TRBJ1-1
ASSSRDRFLNTEAF
>13|TRBV7-9|TRBJ2-1
ASSPPSGGYNEQF
>15|TRBV7-2|TRBJ2-1
ASSLGRGLSSYNEQF
>13|TRBV27|TRBJ1-1
ASRLGGTGGTEAF
>13|TRBV19|TRBJ2-1
ASSIARSSYNEQF
>12|TRBV6-5|TRBJ1-4
ATKPTGSNEKLF
>14|TRBV24-1|TRBJ1-4
ATSDSRGWDVEKLF
>14|TRBV7-3|TRBJ1-2
ASSAPGTGDIDGYT
>13|TRBV9|TRBJ1-5
ASSVTGDSNQPQH
>11|TRBV19|TRBJ2-7
ASSISGSGEQY
>11|TRBV28|TRBJ1-1
ASSLRYGDVAF
>17|TRBV5-6|TRBJ1-6
ASSFYRDPDGVYNSPLH
>18|TRBV6-2/TRBV6-3|TRBJ1-5
ASSYSTGAWGQPSAQPQH
>14|TRBV7-2|TRBJ2-1
ASSFFSSGRADEQF
>13|TRBV5-1|TRBJ2-2
ASSWGTSTLGELF
>13|TRBV19|TRBJ1-1
ASRIEGGLFTEAF
>17|TRBV6-1|TRBJ1-5
ASSDLGRARGTSNQPQH
>14|TRBV11-3|TRBJ2-1
ASSPLAGGGYNEQF
>14|TRBV4-1|TRBJ1-5
ASSLGVEESNQPQH
>13|TRBV19|TRBJ2-7
ASTDTGQGGSEQY
>11|TRBV30|TRBJ2-1
AWSNAGGTEQF
>14|TRBV2|TRBJ2-2
ASSDGLAERAGELF